These 12 T cell receptor beta chains came from one sample sequenced in a study of glioma-infiltrating T cells after dendritic cell vaccination. The time point is: after dendritic cell vaccination, including at tumor progression/relapse. Measured with immunoSEQ multiplex PCR; TCRdb has only the in-frame clones, and not every one. The sample records some 99,000 clones, 80% being singletons. Sample: blood, taken after dendritic cell vaccination. Every receptor here comes from a human donor with glioblastoma.

The chain links TRBV6-1 to TRBJ2-5; TRBD2 matches 9 bases. CDR1 and CDR2 (germline): MNHNS, SASEGT. The CDR3 has 18 amino acids. Unmatched junction bases numbered 15, after V lost 2 bases and J lost 5 bases. The CDR3 coding sequence is TGTGCCAGCAGTGAATGGGGCGGGAGGGCCGACGGGGAGGAGACCCAGTACTTC. Its protein product is CASSEWGGRADGEETQYF.

The chain employs TRBV5-1 and TRBJ2-2, with 10 bases aligning to TRBD2. CDR1 SGHRS and CDR2 YFSETQ come from the germline V gene. The CDR3 is 15 residues long. V lost 0 bases and J lost 4; bases outside the gene matches: 0. The CDR3 loop is CASSLVAGGTGELFF. In nucleotides, the CDR3 is TGCGCCAGCAGCTTGGTAGCGGGAGGCACCGGGGAGCTGTTTTTT.

The rearrangement joins TRBV6-5 to TRBJ1-2; D is possibly TRBD1 (5 bases). The V and J ends lost 5 bases and 5 bases respectively, with 12 bases between them. The CDR3 is made up of 13 amino acids. CDR1 and CDR2 (germline): MNHEY, SVGAGI. The CDR3 spells CASSETGEYGYTF. Here the CDR3 DNA reads TGTGCCAGCAGTGAAACAGGAGAATATGGCTACACCTTC.

The chain is built from TRBV6-5 and TRBJ1-5; no clear D. CDR3 length: 14 residues. Germline values: CDR1 MNHEY, CDR2 SVGAGI. Trimming cost V 8 bases and J 0 bases, with 11 bases left between them. CDR3 in amino acids: CASRGRDSNQPQHF. DNA of the CDR3: TGTGCCAGCCGGGGTCGGGATAGCAATCAGCCCCAGCATTTT.

The chain couples TRBV28 to TRBJ1-1, with D tentatively TRBD1 (5 bases). Germline V gene lookup returns CDR1 MDHEN and CDR2 SYDVKM. The CDR3 runs to 14 residues. Trimming removed 5 bases at V and 3 bases at J, with 13 bases between. Here the CDR3 DNA reads TGTGCCAGCAGTATCCACCAGGGATACACTGAAGCTTTCTTT. The encoded protein is CASSIHQGYTEAFF.

The genes are TRBV11-3 and TRBJ2-3; TRBD2 matches at 8 bases. Germline V gene sequence: CDR1 SGHNT, CDR2 YENEEA. The CDR3 is 16 residues long. After removal of 2 bases from V and 5 bases from J, the junction contained 9 bases not matched to a gene. Here the CDR3 DNA reads TGTGCCAGCAGCTTAATAGCGGGGCCTCTTGGAGATACGCAGTATTTT. Translation gives CASSLIAGPLGDTQYF.

This sequence joins TRBV4-1 and TRBJ1-2; possibly TRBD1 for D (6 bases). Germline CDR1 MGHRA, CDR2 YSYEKL. Trimming left V 1 base short and J 5 bases short, with 17 bases between. The length of the CDR3 is 16 residues. CDR3 sequence: CASSQVSGRGQYGYTF. The CDR3 bases are TGCGCCAGCAGCCAAGTCTCGGGCAGGGGTCAATATGGCTACACCTTC.

The chain carries TRBV19 and TRBJ1-5; 8 positions match TRBD1. Germline V gives CDR1 LNHDA, CDR2 SQIVND (reference sequence). The CDR3 consists of 15 residues. J was trimmed by 4 bases and V by 6 bases; bases with no gene match: 8. The CDR3 protein is CASRLPGQGNQPQHF. As DNA, the CDR3 is TGTGCCAGTAGGCTCCCCGGACAGGGTAATCAGCCCCAGCATTTT.

V gene TRBV2 combines with J gene TRBJ2-5, with no clear D. Trimming pared 10 bases from V and 4 bases from J, leaving 7 bases between. The germline V gene has CDR1 SNHLY and CDR2 FYNNEI. The length of the CDR3 is 10 residues. CDR3 nucleotide sequence: TGTGCCACCTCAGGAGAGACCCAGTACTTC. The encoded protein is CATSGETQYF. Full variable domain (missing parts from reference TRBV2 and TRBJ2-5): EPEVTQTPSHQVTQMGQEVILRCVPISNHLYFYWYRQILGQKVEFLVSFYNNEISEKSEIFDDQFSVERPDGSNFTLKIRSTKLEDSAMYFCATSGETQYFGPGTRLLVL.

This clone was seen a handful of times. V is TRBV12-5 and J is TRBJ1-6; D gene unclear. The CDR3 is 13 amino acids. In germline, CDR1 is LGHNT, CDR2 FRNRAP. V gave up 6 bases and J gave up 1 base, with 4 bases separating them. The CDR3: CASGLSYNSPLHF. The CDR3 nucleotides read TGTGCTAGTGGCCTGTCCTATAATTCACCCCTCCACTTT.

The chain employs TRBV19 and TRBJ2-1, with a weak D call TRBD1 (5 bases). The CDR3 has 15 amino acids. The ends were cut back, 11 bases at V and 2 bases at J, with 19 bases in the middle. Germline-derived CDR1 and CDR2 are LNHDA and SQIVND (reference sequence). CDR3 residues: CACSPGGAPYNEQFF. The DNA for the CDR3 is TGTGCCTGCTCTCCGGGTGGGGCCCCCTACAATGAGCAGTTCTTC.

This chain's CDR3 is CASSRPGTGTYEQYF. CDR3 DNA sequence: TGTGCCAGCAGTCGTCCCGGGACAGGGACCTACGAGCAGTACTTC. The chain carries TRBV6-5 and TRBJ2-7, with 9 bases fitting TRBD1. J lost 2 bases, V lost 5 bases, and 7 bases had no gene match. Looked up from germline, CDR1 is MNHEY and CDR2 is SVGAGI. This CDR3 region has 15 residues.